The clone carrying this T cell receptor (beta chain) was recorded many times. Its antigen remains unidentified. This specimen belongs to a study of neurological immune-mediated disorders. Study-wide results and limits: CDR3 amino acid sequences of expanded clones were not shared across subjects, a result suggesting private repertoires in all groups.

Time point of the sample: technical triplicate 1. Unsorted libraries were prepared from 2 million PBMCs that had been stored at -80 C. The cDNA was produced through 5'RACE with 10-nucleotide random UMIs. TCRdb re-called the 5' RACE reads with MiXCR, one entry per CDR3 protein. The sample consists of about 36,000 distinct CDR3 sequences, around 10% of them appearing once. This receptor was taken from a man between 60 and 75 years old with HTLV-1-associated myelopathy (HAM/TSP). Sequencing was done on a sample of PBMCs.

DNA for the CDR3: TGCGCCAGCAGCTTGACTAGCGGGAGGGCCCATGAGCAGTTCTTC. It specifies CASSLTSGRAHEQFF. The chain combines TRBV5-1 with TRBJ2-1; TRBD2 matches at 13 bases. J was trimmed by 8 bases and V by 1 base; bases with no gene match: 3. There are 15 residues in the CDR3. The germline gives CDR1 SGHRS, CDR2 YFSETQ.